This TCR beta chain was captured in a study of response to subunit inactivated influenza vaccine. From the RT-PCR reads, TCRdb called clonotypes with MiXCR, one entry per CDR3 protein. The sample holds around 650,000 distinct CDR3 sequences, 15% to 18% seen once. CDR1 is MNHNS, CDR2 SASEGT, per germline. This CDR3 has 15 residues. Trimming at V came to 5 bases and at J to 9 bases, leaving 14 bases not matched to a gene. The J gene is TRBJ2-7, the V gene TRBV6-1; 9 bases fit TRBD2. The sample in question was PBMCs from blood, obtained 11 to 12 days after vaccination. This receptor was obtained from a man aged 45 to 65 who received an inactivated influenza vaccine. The CDR3 protein is CASSPLAGGPVGQYF. Here the CDR3 DNA reads TGTGCCAGCAGTCCTCTTGCGGGAGGGCCTGTCGGGCAGTACTTC.